A single sample gave rise to the 6 T cell receptor beta chains below, sequenced in a study of blood T cell repertoires in COVID-19. The method was immunoSEQ multiplex PCR; TCRdb's version includes in-frame clones alone and lacks a portion of them. The table has approximately 68,000 clones, roughly 88% seen once. The specimen sequenced was peripheral blood. Source of these receptors: a man in his 70s with active or convalescent COVID-19.

The rearrangement uses TRBV28 and TRBJ2-7; D ambiguous. The length of the CDR3 is 11 residues. V was clipped by 1 base and J by 6 bases, with 4 bases between them. Germline V gene lookup returns CDR1 MDHEN and CDR2 SYDVKM. The CDR3 DNA is TGTGCCAGCAGTTTATACGGCGAGCAGTACTTC. The encoded protein is CASSLYGEQYF.

The chain links TRBV14 to TRBJ1-1; D is unresolved. Germline loops: CDR1 SGHDN, CDR2 FVKESK. The CDR3 consists of 12 residues. V lost 0 bases and J 11 bases, leaving 10 bases between the germline ends. CDR3 residues: CASSQEPGRAFF. The CDR3 DNA reads as TGTGCCAGCAGCCAAGAGCCAGGTCGTGCTTTCTTT.

The table lists this clone with a count of one. The chain links TRBV19 to TRBJ2-1; 7 bases map to TRBD2. In germline, CDR1 is LNHDA, CDR2 SQIVND (reference sequence). V shed 7 bases and J 9 bases; nucleotides not matched to a gene: 12. This CDR3 region has 14 residues. The CDR3 DNA reads TGTGCCAGTACCACGGGACTATTCACGGGTGAGCAGTTCTTC. Protein: CASTTGLFTGEQFF.

The chain couples TRBV7-9 to TRBJ1-2, with 10 bases fitting TRBD1. The CDR3 has 17 residues. V was pared by 0 bases and J by 4 bases, with 8 bases of the junction left unmatched. Germline loops: CDR1 SEHNR, CDR2 FQNEAQ (reference sequence). CDR3 in DNA: TGTGCCAGCAGCTTAGCGAGGGTGACAGGGGGCGGCTATGGCTACACCTTC. Translated: CASSLARVTGGGYGYTF.

The J gene is TRBJ1-5, the V gene TRBV18, with D tentatively TRBD1 (5 bases). Germline assignment: CDR1 KGHSH and CDR2 LQKENI. The CDR3 length is 13 residues. Trimming removed 5 bases at V and 6 bases at J, with 11 bases between. CDR3 loop: CASSTGVVQPQHF. CDR3 in DNA: TGTGCCAGCTCAACGGGGGTGGTTCAGCCCCAGCATTTT.

This rearrangement joins TRBV29-1 to TRBJ1-1; no definite D call. Between the trimmed V and J ends, which lost 7 bases and 1 base, there was a span of 4 bases. The CDR3 length is 10 residues. From germline, CDR1 is SQVTM and CDR2 ANQGSEA. CDR3 region: CSGKNTEAFF. The CDR3, as DNA: TGCAGCGGTAAGAACACTGAAGCTTTCTTT.